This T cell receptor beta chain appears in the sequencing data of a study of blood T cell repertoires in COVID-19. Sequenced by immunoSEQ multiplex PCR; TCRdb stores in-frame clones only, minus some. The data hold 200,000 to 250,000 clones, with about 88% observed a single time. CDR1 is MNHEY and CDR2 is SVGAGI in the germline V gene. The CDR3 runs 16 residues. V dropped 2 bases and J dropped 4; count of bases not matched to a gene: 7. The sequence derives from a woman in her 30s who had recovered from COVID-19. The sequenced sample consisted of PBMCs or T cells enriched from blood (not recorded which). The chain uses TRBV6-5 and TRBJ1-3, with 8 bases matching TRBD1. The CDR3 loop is CASSYGQGDSGNTIYF. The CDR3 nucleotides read TGTGCCAGCAGTTACGGACAGGGCGATTCCGGAAACACCATATATTTT.